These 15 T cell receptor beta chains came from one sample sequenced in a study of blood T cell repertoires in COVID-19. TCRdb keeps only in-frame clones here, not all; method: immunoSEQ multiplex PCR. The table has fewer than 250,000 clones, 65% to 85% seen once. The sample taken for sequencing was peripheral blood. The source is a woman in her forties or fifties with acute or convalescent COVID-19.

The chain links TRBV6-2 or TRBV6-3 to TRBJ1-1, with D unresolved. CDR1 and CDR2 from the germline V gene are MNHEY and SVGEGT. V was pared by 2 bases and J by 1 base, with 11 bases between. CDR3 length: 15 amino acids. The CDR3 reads CASSYGGSWNTEAFF. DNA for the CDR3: TGTGCCAGCAGTTACGGTGGCAGTTGGAACACTGAAGCTTTCTTT.

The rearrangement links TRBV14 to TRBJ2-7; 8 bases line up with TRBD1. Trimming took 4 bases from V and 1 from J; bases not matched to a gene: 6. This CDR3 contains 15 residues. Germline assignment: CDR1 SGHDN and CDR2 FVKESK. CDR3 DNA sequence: TGTGCCAGCAGCCCTCGGACAGGGATTTCCTACGAGCAGTACTTC. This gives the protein CASSPRTGISYEQYF.

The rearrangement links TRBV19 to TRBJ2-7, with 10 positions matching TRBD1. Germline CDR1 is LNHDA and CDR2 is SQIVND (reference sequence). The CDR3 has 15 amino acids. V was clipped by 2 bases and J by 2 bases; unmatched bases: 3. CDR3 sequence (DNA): TGTGCCAGTAGTATAAAGGGGACAGGGGCCTACGAGCAGTACTTC. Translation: CASSIKGTGAYEQYF. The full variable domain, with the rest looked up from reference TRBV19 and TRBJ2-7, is DGGITQSPKYLFRKEGQNVTLSCEQNLNHDAMYWYRQDPGQGLRLIYYSQIVNDFQKGDIAEGYSVSREKKESFPLTVTSAQKNPTAFYLCASSIKGTGAYEQYFGPGTRLTVT.

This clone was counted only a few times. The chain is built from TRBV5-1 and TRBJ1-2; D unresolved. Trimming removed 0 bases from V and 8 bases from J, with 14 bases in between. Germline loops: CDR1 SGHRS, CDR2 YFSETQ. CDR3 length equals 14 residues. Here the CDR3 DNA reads TGCGCCAGCAGCTTGGAGGCCCTCAGAGGGGGCTACACCTTC. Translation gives CASSLEALRGGYTF.

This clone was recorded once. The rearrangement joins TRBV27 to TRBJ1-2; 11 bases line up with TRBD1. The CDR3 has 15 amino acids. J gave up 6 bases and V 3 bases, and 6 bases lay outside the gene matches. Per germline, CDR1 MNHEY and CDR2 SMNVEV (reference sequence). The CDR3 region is CASSFSDRGQDGYTF. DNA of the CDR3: TGTGCCAGCAGTTTCTCGGACAGGGGGCAGGATGGCTACACCTTC.

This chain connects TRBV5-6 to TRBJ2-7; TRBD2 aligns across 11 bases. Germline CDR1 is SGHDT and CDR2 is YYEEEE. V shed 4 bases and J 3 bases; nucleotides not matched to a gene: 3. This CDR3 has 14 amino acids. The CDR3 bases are TGTGCCAGCAGCATTCTAGCGGGAGGCTACGAGCAGTACTTC. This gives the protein CASSILAGGYEQYF.

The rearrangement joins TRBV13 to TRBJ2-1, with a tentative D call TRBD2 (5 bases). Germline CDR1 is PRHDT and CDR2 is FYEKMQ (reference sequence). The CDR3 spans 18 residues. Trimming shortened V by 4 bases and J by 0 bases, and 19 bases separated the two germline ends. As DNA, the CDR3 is TGTGCCAGCAGCTCCCCGTTCAGAAGCGGCCTCTCCTACAATGAGCAGTTCTTC. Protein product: CASSSPFRSGLSYNEQFF.

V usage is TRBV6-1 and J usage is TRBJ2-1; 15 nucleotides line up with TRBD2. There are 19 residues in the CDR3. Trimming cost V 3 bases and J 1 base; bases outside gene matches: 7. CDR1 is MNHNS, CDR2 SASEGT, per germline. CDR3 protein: CASSDGLAGGPVSYNEQFF. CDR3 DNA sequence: TGTGCCAGCAGTGACGGACTAGCGGGAGGGCCCGTATCCTACAATGAGCAGTTCTTC.

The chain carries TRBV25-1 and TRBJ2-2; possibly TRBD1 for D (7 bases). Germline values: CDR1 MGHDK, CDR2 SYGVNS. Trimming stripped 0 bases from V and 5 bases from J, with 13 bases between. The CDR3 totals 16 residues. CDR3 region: CASSEYRAGGTGELFF. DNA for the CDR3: TGTGCCAGCAGTGAATATAGGGCAGGGGGGACCGGGGAGCTGTTTTTT. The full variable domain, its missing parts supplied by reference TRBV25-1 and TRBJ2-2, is EADIYQTPRYLVIGTGKKITLECSQTMGHDKMYWYQQDPGMELHLIHYSYGVNSTEKGDLSSESTVSRIRTEHFPLTLESARPSHTSQYLCASSEYRAGGTGELFFGEGSRLTVL.

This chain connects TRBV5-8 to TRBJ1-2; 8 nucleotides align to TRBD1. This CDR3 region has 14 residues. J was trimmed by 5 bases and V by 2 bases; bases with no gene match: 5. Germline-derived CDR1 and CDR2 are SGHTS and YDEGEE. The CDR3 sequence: CASSLGTGVYGYTF. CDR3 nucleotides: TGTGCCAGCAGCTTAGGGACAGGCGTATATGGCTACACCTTC.

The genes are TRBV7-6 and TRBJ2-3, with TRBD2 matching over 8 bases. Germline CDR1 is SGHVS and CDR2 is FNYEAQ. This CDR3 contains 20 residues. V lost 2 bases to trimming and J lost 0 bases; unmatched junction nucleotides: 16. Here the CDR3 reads CASSLKATGVSGGSTDTQYF. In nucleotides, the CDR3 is TGTGCCAGCAGCTTAAAGGCCACCGGCGTTTCGGGAGGGAGCACAGATACGCAGTATTTT. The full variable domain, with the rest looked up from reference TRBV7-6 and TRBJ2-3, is GAGVSQSPRYKVTKRGQDVALRCDPISGHVSLYWYRQALGQGPEFLTYFNYEAQQDKSGLPNDRFSAERPEGSISTLTIQRTEQRDSAMYRCASSLKATGVSGGSTDTQYFGPGTRLTVL.

CDR3 amino acids: CASSFPPTAGGDSYNEQFF. The CDR3 DNA is TGCGCCAGCAGCTTTCCCCCGACGGCGGGAGGGGACTCCTACAATGAGCAGTTCTTC. V is TRBV5-1 and J is TRBJ2-1, with 9 bases fitting TRBD2. The ends lost 2 bases at V and 0 bases at J; junction bases unmatched: 12. The germline V gene encodes CDR1 SGHRS and CDR2 YFSETQ. This CDR3 comprises 19 residues. Combining the CDR3 with reference TRBV5-1 and TRBJ2-1 gives the whole variable domain KAGVTQTPRYLIKTRGQQVTLSCSPISGHRSVSWYQQTPGQGLQFLFEYFSETQRNKGNFPGRFSGRQFSNSRSEMNVSTLELGDSALYLCASSFPPTAGGDSYNEQFFGPGTRLTVL.

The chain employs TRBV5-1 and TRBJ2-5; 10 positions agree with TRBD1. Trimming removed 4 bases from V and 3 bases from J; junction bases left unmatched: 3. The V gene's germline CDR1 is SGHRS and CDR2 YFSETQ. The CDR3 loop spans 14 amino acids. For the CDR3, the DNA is TGCGCCAGCAGCCCCGGACAGGGGGAAGAGACCCAGTACTTC. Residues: CASSPGQGEETQYF.

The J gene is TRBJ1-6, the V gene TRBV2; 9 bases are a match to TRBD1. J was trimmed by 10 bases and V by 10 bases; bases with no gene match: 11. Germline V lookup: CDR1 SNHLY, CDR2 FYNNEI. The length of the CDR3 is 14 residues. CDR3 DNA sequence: TGTGCCATCGCCGGGACAGGGAATAGCTCACCCCTCCACTTT. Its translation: CAIAGTGNSSPLHF.

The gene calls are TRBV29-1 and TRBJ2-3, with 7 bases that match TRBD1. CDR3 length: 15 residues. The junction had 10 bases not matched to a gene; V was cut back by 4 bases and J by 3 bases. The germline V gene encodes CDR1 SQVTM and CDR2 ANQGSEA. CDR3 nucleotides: TGCAGCGTTGTTCGTAAAGGGGGCAGGACAGATACGCAGTATTTT. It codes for CSVVRKGGRTDTQYF.